The rows below give T cell receptor beta chains drawn from one sample of a study of human T cells and chemical hapten exposure. MiXCR, applied by TCRdb to the RACE reads, yields one record per CDR3 protein. Of more than 250,000 distinct CDR3 sequences in the sample, about 9% are singletons; the top ten hold about 2.5%. Sample: whole blood, taken in connection with sensitization to the hapten diphenylcyclopropenone (DPC). The receptors here all came from a woman in her 40s with alopecia areata. Some clones in this sample may be carry-over from other donors' samples. Both conserved end residues are part of each CDR3. A D gene is named only where the DNA matches it firmly. Clone size appears in some rows only: once, few, many, or a class for an expanded clone.

- | TRBJ1-5 | - | TRBV20-1 | CSARDPTSRYQPQHF | TGCAGTGCTAGAGATCCCACCTCGAGGTATCAGCCCCAGCATTTT
- | TRBJ1-1 | - | TRBV9 | CASSVAVTLNTEAFF | TGTGCCAGCAGCGTAGCGGTGACTTTGAACACTGAAGCTTTCTTT
- | TRBJ2-2 | - | TRBV7-8 | CASSGQGTGELFF | TGTGCCAGCAGCGGTCAGGGGACCGGGGAGCTGTTTTTT
- | TRBJ2-3 | - | TRBV4-2 | CASSQESLSTDTQYF | TGTGCCAGCAGCCAAGAGTCCCTCAGCACAGATACGCAGTATTTT
TRBD2 | TRBJ2-5 | - | TRBV11-3 | CASSLGTSGRGETQYF | TGTGCCAGCAGCCTAGGGACTAGCGGGAGGGGAGAGACCCAGTACTTC
- | TRBJ1-5 | many | TRBV18 | CASSTGGTGRNQPQHF | TGTGCCAGCTCGACGGGGGGGACCGGTAGGAATCAGCCCCAGCATTTT
TRBD2 | TRBJ2-5 | - | TRBV6-2/TRBV6-3 | CASSPYGRVQETQYF | TGTGCCAGCAGTCCATACGGGAGGGTCCAAGAGACCCAGTACTTC
- | TRBJ2-5 | - | TRBV9 | CASSPPLEETQYF | TGTGCCAGCAGCCCGCCGCTGGAAGAGACCCAGTACTTC
- | TRBJ2-2 | - | TRBV24-1 | CATSEQGNTGELFF | TGTGCCACCAGTGAACAGGGAAATACCGGGGAGCTGTTTTTT
- | TRBJ2-3 | - | TRBV7-2 | CASSLFGQRTQYF | TGTGCCAGCAGCTTGTTCGGGCAACGAACGCAGTATTTT
- | TRBJ1-5 | - | TRBV6-6 | CASSYGGNPQPQHF | TGTGCCAGCAGTTACGGAGGGAATCCCCAGCCCCAGCATTTT
- | TRBJ2-2 | - | TRBV20-1 | CSATQTLTGELFF | TGCAGTGCTACCCAAACCCTTACCGGGGAGCTGTTTTTT
- | TRBJ2-5 | few | TRBV7-2 | CASCPGVVETQYF | TGTGCCAGCTGCCCCGGGGTTGTAGAGACCCAGTACTTC
- | TRBJ2-6 | few | TRBV10-3 | CAISVDLSGANVLTF | TGTGCCATCAGTGTTGACCTATCGGGGGCCAACGTCCTGACTTTC
TRBD2 | TRBJ2-5 | few | TRBV23-1 | CASSHGGTIQETQYF | TGCGCCAGCAGTCATGGCGGGACTATCCAAGAGACCCAGTACTTC
- | TRBJ2-3 | - | TRBV5-1 | CASSLSGYLTDTQYF | TGCGCCAGCAGCTTGAGCGGATACCTCACAGATACGCAGTATTTT
TRBD1 | TRBJ1-3 | few | TRBV27 | CASSLTGSLSGNTIYF | TGTGCCAGCAGTTTGACAGGGAGTCTCTCTGGAAACACCATATATTTT
TRBD1 | TRBJ2-1 | few | TRBV5-1 | CASKTPETGGFGEQFF | TGCGCCAGCAAAACCCCTGAGACAGGGGGCTTCGGTGAGCAGTTCTTC
- | TRBJ2-1 | few | TRBV6-2/TRBV6-3 | CASLKTGRYNEQFF | TGTGCCAGCCTCAAGACAGGACGATACAATGAGCAGTTCTTC
- | TRBJ2-3 | few | TRBV20-1 | CSAKTDASTDTQYF | TGCAGTGCTAAGACAGACGCTTCCACAGATACGCAGTATTTT
TRBD1 | TRBJ2-7 | - | TRBV29-1 | CSVADRDDPYEQYF | TGCAGCGTTGCCGACAGGGACGACCCCTACGAGCAGTACTTC
TRBD2 | TRBJ2-2 | - | TRBV20-1 | CSARDVASGRAGTGELFF | TGCAGTGCTAGAGATGTGGCTAGCGGGAGGGCCGGCACCGGGGAGCTGTTTTTT
TRBD2 | TRBJ2-1 | few | TRBV7-6 | CASSLGGRAGNEQFF | TGTGCCAGCAGCTTAGGCGGGAGGGCCGGTAATGAGCAGTTCTTC
- | TRBJ2-7 | - | TRBV9 | CASSREHAYEQYF | TGTGCCAGCTCGCGGGAACACGCCTACGAGCAGTACTTC
TRBD2 | TRBJ2-3 | many | TRBV29-1 | CSVEAWTSGLGPDTQYF | TGCAGCGTTGAAGCCTGGACTAGCGGGTTGGGGCCAGATACGCAGTATTTT
- | TRBJ2-1 | few | TRBV4-3 | CASSQDWGISYNEQFF | TGCGCCAGCAGCCAAGACTGGGGGATTTCCTACAATGAGCAGTTCTTC
TRBD1 | TRBJ2-5 | few | TRBV9 | CASSVVSGGSETQYF | TGTGCCAGCAGCGTAGTGTCAGGGGGTTCGGAGACCCAGTACTTC
TRBD1 | TRBJ1-1 | - | TRBV5-1 | CASSPNQDRGTEAFF | TGCGCCAGCAGCCCTAACCAGGACAGGGGGACTGAAGCTTTCTTT
- | TRBJ2-2 | few | TRBV7-9 | CASSPDSLGELFF | TGTGCCAGCAGCCCCGACTCTCTCGGGGAGCTGTTTTTT
TRBD2 | TRBJ2-7 | - | TRBV29-1 | CSVEGLADSYEQYF | TGCAGCGTTGAAGGGCTAGCGGACTCCTACGAGCAGTACTTC
- | TRBJ2-3 | many | TRBV7-2 | CASSFQGPWDTQYF | TGTGCCAGCAGCTTCCAGGGGCCCTGGGATACGCAGTATTTT
- | TRBJ1-1 | many | TRBV12-3/TRBV12-4 | CASSFPEVSTEAFF | TGTGCCAGCAGTTTCCCCGAGGTGAGCACTGAAGCTTTCTTT
- | TRBJ2-3 | many | TRBV28 | CASSRGPWVSTDTQYF | TGTGCCAGCAGTCGCGGCCCCTGGGTTAGCACAGATACGCAGTATTTT
TRBD2 | TRBJ2-4 | - | TRBV5-5 | CASSPGLAGLGNIQYF | TGTGCCAGCAGCCCGGGACTAGCGGGCCTTGGGAACATTCAGTACTTC
- | TRBJ2-7 | - | TRBV28 | CASSPRTYLGEQYF | TGTGCCAGCAGTCCGCGGACCTATCTCGGCGAGCAGTACTTC
- | TRBJ1-1 | - | TRBV12-3/TRBV12-4 | CASSFRPNTEAFF | TGTGCCAGCAGTTTTAGACCGAACACTGAAGCTTTCTTT
TRBD2 | TRBJ2-1 | many | TRBV4-2 | CASSLTSGNYNEQFF | TGTGCCAGCAGCCTAACTAGCGGGAACTACAATGAGCAGTTCTTC
- | TRBJ1-3 | - | TRBV10-3 | CAISDDRDSGNTIYF | TGTGCCATCAGCGATGACAGAGACTCTGGAAACACCATATATTTT
TRBD2 | TRBJ2-1 | few | TRBV20-1 | CSARDLPSGRKQFF | TGCAGTGCTAGAGATCTCCCTAGCGGGAGAAAGCAGTTCTTC
- | TRBJ2-1 | - | TRBV7-9 | CASSLPYLSSYNEQFF | TGTGCCAGCAGCTTACCCTACTTAAGCTCCTACAATGAGCAGTTCTTC
TRBD2 | TRBJ2-1 | - | TRBV7-9 | CASSSGRAVYNEQFF | TGTGCCAGCAGCTCCGGGAGGGCCGTTTACAATGAGCAGTTCTTC
TRBD1 | TRBJ1-4 | many | TRBV3-1 | CASSHDRDRGEKLFF | TGTGCCAGCAGCCACGACCGGGACAGGGGCGAAAAACTGTTTTTT
- | TRBJ1-6 | - | TRBV5-1 | CASSLRLQGQTGSYNSPLHF | TGCGCCAGCAGCTTGAGACTCCAAGGACAGACCGGCTCCTATAATTCACCCCTCCACTTT
- | TRBJ2-5 | - | TRBV25-1 | CARKGQETQYF | TGTGCCAGGAAGGGGCAAGAGACCCAGTACTTC
- | TRBJ2-1 | many | TRBV6-2/TRBV6-3 | CASSDRSYNEQFF | TGTGCCAGCAGCGACAGGAGCTACAATGAGCAGTTCTTC
- | TRBJ2-1 | few | TRBV5-1 | CASSLGEGRIPHEQFF | TGCGCCAGCAGCTTGGGTGAAGGGAGGATTCCCCATGAGCAGTTCTTC
- | TRBJ2-3 | few | TRBV18 | CASSPPGLARDTQYF | TGTGCCAGCTCACCACCGGGACTTGCGAGAGATACGCAGTATTTT
- | TRBJ1-2 | - | TRBV28 | CASSFSGLKGSGGYTF | TGTGCCAGCAGTTTTTCGGGCTTAAAGGGTTCGGGTGGCTACACCTTC
- | TRBJ2-3 | few | TRBV20-1 | CSAISLDWRTDTQYF | TGCAGTGCTATAAGCCTGGACTGGCGCACAGATACGCAGTATTTT
TRBD2 | TRBJ2-3 | few | TRBV29-1 | CSARTSGSASTDTQYF | TGCAGCGCTAGGACTAGCGGGAGTGCCAGCACAGATACGCAGTATTTT
TRBD2 | TRBJ2-3 | few | TRBV7-9 | CASSGAGGADTQYF | TGTGCCAGCAGCGGAGCGGGAGGCGCGGATACGCAGTATTTT
TRBD2 | TRBJ2-1 | - | TRBV7-3 | CANSPGTAGFNEQFF | TGTGCCAACAGCCCCGGTACAGCGGGATTCAATGAGCAGTTCTTC
TRBD2 | TRBJ2-1 | - | TRBV2 | CASSERRTGGEQFF | TGTGCCAGCAGTGAACGTAGGACGGGAGGTGAGCAGTTCTTC
- | TRBJ2-7 | many | TRBV12-3/TRBV12-4 | CASSFPPSYEQYF | TGTGCCAGCAGTTTTCCACCCTCCTACGAGCAGTACTTC
TRBD1 | TRBJ2-5 | - | TRBV7-2 | CASSSRQGAMETQYF | TGTGCCAGCAGCAGCCGACAGGGGGCGATGGAGACCCAGTACTTC
- | TRBJ1-5 | - | TRBV12-3/TRBV12-4 | CASSLAHGGGPQHF | TGTGCCAGCAGTTTAGCGCATGGGGGCGGGCCCCAGCATTTT
- | TRBJ1-5 | few | TRBV12-3/TRBV12-4 | CASSFQGAPNQPQHF | TGTGCCAGCAGTTTTCAGGGAGCCCCCAATCAGCCCCAGCATTTT